The T cell receptor (beta chain) under discussion was sequenced for a study of shared clonotypes between healthy human individuals. Study as a whole: Donor composition was two women and three men, aged 18 to 49. Study-wide results and caveats: Non-shared clonotypes were found to have lower generation probabilities than the clonotypes that were shared by all four of the sorted-subset donors.

V was trimmed by 7 bases and J by 3 bases, leaving 15 bases between them. Looked up from germline, CDR1 is MDHEN and CDR2 is SYDVKM. CDR3 size: 14 residues. As regards this clone: Its antigen is still unknown.

Assay used: immunoSEQ multiplex PCR; TCRdb lists only in-frame clones, some missing. The data contain about 520,000 clones, more than 95% of them singletons. The gene calls are TRBV28 and TRBJ1-1; D is uncertain. This sequence originates from a woman in her twenties or thirties in good health. Sequences were obtained from naive CD4+ T cells sorted from blood. Subset here: CD45RA+ positively selected. CDR3 in amino acids: CASKRGPRHTEAFF. CDR3 bases: TGTGCCAGCAAACGAGGGCCCAGGCACACTGAAGCTTTCTTT.